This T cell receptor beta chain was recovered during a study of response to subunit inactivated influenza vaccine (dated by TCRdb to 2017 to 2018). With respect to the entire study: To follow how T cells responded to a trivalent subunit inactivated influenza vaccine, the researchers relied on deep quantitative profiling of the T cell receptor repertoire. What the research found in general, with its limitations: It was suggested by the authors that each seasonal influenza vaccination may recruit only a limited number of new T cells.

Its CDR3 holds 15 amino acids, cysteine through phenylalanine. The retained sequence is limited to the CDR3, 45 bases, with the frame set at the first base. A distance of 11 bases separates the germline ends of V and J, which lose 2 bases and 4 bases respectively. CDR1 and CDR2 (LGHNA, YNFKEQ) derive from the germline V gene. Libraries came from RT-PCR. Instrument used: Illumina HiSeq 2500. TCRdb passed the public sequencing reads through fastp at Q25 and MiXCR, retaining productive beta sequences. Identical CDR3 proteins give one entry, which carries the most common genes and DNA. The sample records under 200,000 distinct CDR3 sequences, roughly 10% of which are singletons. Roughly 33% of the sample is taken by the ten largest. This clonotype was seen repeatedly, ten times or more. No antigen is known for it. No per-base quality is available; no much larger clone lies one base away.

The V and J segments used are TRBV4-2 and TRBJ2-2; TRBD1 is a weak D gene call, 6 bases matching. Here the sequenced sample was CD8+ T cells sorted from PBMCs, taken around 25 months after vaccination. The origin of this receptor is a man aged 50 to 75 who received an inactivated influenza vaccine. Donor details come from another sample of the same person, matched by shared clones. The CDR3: CASSQSQGRTGELFF. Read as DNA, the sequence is TGTGCCAGCAGCCAATCACAGGGACGCACCGGGGAGCTGTTTTTT.